The T cell receptor (beta chain) under discussion was sequenced for a study of radiation and T cells in renal cell carcinoma. Trimming pared 1 base from V and 2 bases from J, leaving 11 bases between. Germline assignment: CDR1 SGHAT and CDR2 FQNNGV. There are 15 residues in the CDR3. Repertoires were generated with immunoSEQ multiplex PCR, while TCRdb's copy carries only in-frame clones and drops some. The sample consists of some 78,000 clones, 80% to 90% of them appearing once. Stated time point: blood 4 weeks post-SBRT, at nephrectomy. Specified treatment: 15 Gy SBRT to primary tumor, nephrectomy 4 weeks later.

The J gene is TRBJ2-5, the V gene TRBV11-2; either TRBD1 or TRBD2 may supply D (5 bases each). The receptor comes from a woman in her 70s with renal cell carcinoma. Sequenced here: blood, sampled from a patient whose treatment included radiotherapy and nephrectomy. This CDR3 is CASSLGGGMQETQYF. Written as DNA, the CDR3 is TGTGCCAGCAGCTTAGGTGGGGGTATGCAAGAGACCCAGTACTTC.